Listed below are T cell receptor beta chains from one sample, sequenced in a study of post-analysis software for immune sequencing data. Each CDR3 protein gets one entry after TCRdb re-called the PCR reads with MiXCR. The repertoire holds 700,000 to 900,000 distinct CDR3 sequences, with approximately 44% as singletons. Source material: blood. All receptors derive from a girl aged 10 to 17 with multiple sclerosis. CDR3s include the opening cysteine and the closing phenylalanine or tryptophan. A D gene is named only where the DNA matches it firmly. Size values are once, few and many counts, or a class for expanded clones, and some rows have none.

j_gene: TRBJ2-7
v_gene: TRBV20-1
abundance: .
d_gene: .
CDR3nt: TGCAGTGCTAGTTACGGGGGGCCCTACGAGCAGTACTTC
CDR3aa: CSASYGGPYEQYF

j_gene: TRBJ2-6
v_gene: TRBV10-3
abundance: .
d_gene: .
CDR3nt: TGTGCCATCATGAACTCTGGGGCCAACGTCCTGACTTTC
CDR3aa: CAIMNSGANVLTF

j_gene: TRBJ1-5
v_gene: TRBV12-3/TRBV12-4
abundance: .
d_gene: .
CDR3nt: TGTGCCAGCAGTTTAACGGCAGGGGTTCAGCCCCAGCATTTT
CDR3aa: CASSLTAGVQPQHF

j_gene: TRBJ2-7
v_gene: TRBV2
abundance: .
d_gene: TRBD1
CDR3nt: TGTGCCAGCAGCCCCGGGACAGGGGGTCTTTTTTCCTACGAGCAGTACTTC
CDR3aa: CASSPGTGGLFSYEQYF

j_gene: TRBJ1-5
v_gene: TRBV24-1
abundance: .
d_gene: .
CDR3nt: TGTGCCACCAGTGTGAGGGCCATCAGGGACCAGCCCCAGCATTTT
CDR3aa: CATSVRAIRDQPQHF

j_gene: TRBJ2-3
v_gene: TRBV21-1
abundance: .
d_gene: .
CDR3nt: TGTGCCAGCAGCGCCTCACTTGGACTAGCGGGATCCCCTAGCACAGATACGCAGTATTTT
CDR3aa: CASSASLGLAGSPSTDTQYF

j_gene: TRBJ2-3
v_gene: TRBV7-9
abundance: .
d_gene: TRBD2
CDR3nt: TGTGCAACAGGACGCGGGAGGGGAGATACGCAGTATTTT
CDR3aa: CATGRGRGDTQYF

j_gene: TRBJ2-6
v_gene: TRBV6-2/TRBV6-3
abundance: few
d_gene: .
CDR3nt: TGTGCCAGCAGTGCCGTTTCTGGGGGTTCTGGGGCCAACGTCCTGACTTTC
CDR3aa: CASSAVSGGSGANVLTF

j_gene: TRBJ2-1
v_gene: TRBV7-8
abundance: .
d_gene: TRBD2
CDR3nt: TGTGCCAGCAGCTTTCAGGGACTAGCGGGCCTAAGCTCCTACAATGAGCAGTTCTTC
CDR3aa: CASSFQGLAGLSSYNEQFF

j_gene: TRBJ2-1
v_gene: TRBV6-1
abundance: .
d_gene: .
CDR3nt: TGTGCCAGCAGTGATTGGGCGGGGTCCTACAATGAGCAGTTCTTC
CDR3aa: CASSDWAGSYNEQFF

j_gene: TRBJ1-2
v_gene: TRBV7-2
abundance: few
d_gene: .
CDR3nt: TGTGCCAGCAGCCCCTCCTGGGGGAACTATGGCTACACCTTC
CDR3aa: CASSPSWGNYGYTF

j_gene: TRBJ1-6
v_gene: TRBV12-3/TRBV12-4
abundance: .
d_gene: TRBD1
CDR3nt: TGTGCCAGCAGTCCCCGAACGGCCGGGACAGGGAGCCGGGCTTCACCCCTCCACTTT
CDR3aa: CASSPRTAGTGSRASPLHF

j_gene: TRBJ2-7
v_gene: TRBV12-3/TRBV12-4
abundance: .
d_gene: TRBD2
CDR3nt: TGTGCCAGCAGTTTATTCCCCCGCGGCGGGAGCCCCTACGAGCAGTACTTC
CDR3aa: CASSLFPRGGSPYEQYF

j_gene: TRBJ1-1
v_gene: TRBV7-9
abundance: .
d_gene: .
CDR3nt: TGTGCCAGCAGCTTATTCCCAGGGAGCTCCACTAAAGCTTTCTTT
CDR3aa: CASSLFPGSSTKAFF

j_gene: TRBJ2-1
v_gene: TRBV5-1
abundance: .
d_gene: .
CDR3nt: TGCGCCAGCTCCCGGGGCGGACTAAGGTGGATCGATGAGCAGTTCTTC
CDR3aa: CASSRGGLRWIDEQFF

j_gene: TRBJ2-1
v_gene: TRBV11-2
abundance: few
d_gene: TRBD2
CDR3nt: TGTGCCAGCAGCTTAGTCGTGGGACTAACGCACAATGAGCAGTTCTTC
CDR3aa: CASSLVVGLTHNEQFF

j_gene: TRBJ2-3
v_gene: TRBV9
abundance: once
d_gene: .
CDR3nt: TGTGCCAGCAGCGTAGCGGGACGGCTTCAAGATACGCAGTATTTT
CDR3aa: CASSVAGRLQDTQYF

j_gene: TRBJ1-4
v_gene: TRBV20-1
abundance: few
d_gene: .
CDR3nt: TGCAGTGCTAGAGATCTCGGGCGGACTAATGAAAAACTGTTTTTT
CDR3aa: CSARDLGRTNEKLFF

j_gene: TRBJ2-7
v_gene: TRBV4-1
abundance: few
d_gene: .
CDR3nt: TGCGCCAGCGGCGCAACGGGACCCATGAGCTCCTACGAGCAGTACTTC
CDR3aa: CASGATGPMSSYEQYF

j_gene: TRBJ1-4
v_gene: TRBV7-9
abundance: .
d_gene: .
CDR3nt: TGTGCCAGCAGCTTGGGGGCAACGGGTGGTAATGAAAAACTGTTTTTT
CDR3aa: CASSLGATGGNEKLFF

j_gene: TRBJ1-5
v_gene: TRBV11-2
abundance: .
d_gene: .
CDR3nt: TGTGCCAGCAGCTTAGCTTCCGTCAATCAGCCCCAGCATTTT
CDR3aa: CASSLASVNQPQHF

j_gene: TRBJ1-2
v_gene: TRBV12-3/TRBV12-4
abundance: .
d_gene: .
CDR3nt: TGTGCCAGCAGTCCCGACGGACATGGCTACACCTTC
CDR3aa: CASSPDGHGYTF

j_gene: TRBJ1-5
v_gene: TRBV4-3
abundance: .
d_gene: .
CDR3nt: TGCGCCAGCAGCCAAGAATTGGATGGGCAGCCCCAGCATTTT
CDR3aa: CASSQELDGQPQHF

j_gene: TRBJ2-5
v_gene: TRBV7-2
abundance: .
d_gene: .
CDR3nt: TGTGCCAGCAGCTTAGGTAACAGGCTTACGGCAGAGACCCAGTACTTC
CDR3aa: CASSLGNRLTAETQYF

j_gene: TRBJ1-1
v_gene: TRBV20-1
abundance: few
d_gene: TRBD1
CDR3nt: TGCAGTGTCCGACAGGGGTTGAACACTGAAGCTTTCTTT
CDR3aa: CSVRQGLNTEAFF

j_gene: TRBJ2-7
v_gene: TRBV25-1
abundance: .
d_gene: TRBD2
CDR3nt: TGTGCCAGCAGAGCCCCCGGACTAGCTGGGGAGCAGTACTTC
CDR3aa: CASRAPGLAGEQYF

j_gene: TRBJ1-5
v_gene: TRBV6-6
abundance: few
d_gene: TRBD1
CDR3nt: TGTGCCAGCAGTCTACAGGGGGCGCGGCAGCCCCAGCATTTT
CDR3aa: CASSLQGARQPQHF

j_gene: TRBJ1-1
v_gene: TRBV20-1
abundance: few
d_gene: .
CDR3nt: TGCAGTGCTAGAGTGACGGGAAACACTGAAGCTTTCTTT
CDR3aa: CSARVTGNTEAFF

j_gene: TRBJ2-5
v_gene: TRBV12-3/TRBV12-4
abundance: .
d_gene: .
CDR3nt: TGTGCCAGCAGTTCTCAGGCAGGGCAAGAGACCCAGTACTTC
CDR3aa: CASSSQAGQETQYF

j_gene: TRBJ2-3
v_gene: TRBV10-3
abundance: few
d_gene: TRBD2
CDR3nt: TGTGCCATCAGTGAGTCCCGGACTAGCGGCAGCACAGATACGCAGTATTTT
CDR3aa: CAISESRTSGSTDTQYF

j_gene: TRBJ2-5
v_gene: TRBV5-5
abundance: few
d_gene: .
CDR3nt: TGTGCCAGCAGCTTGCGGAGTGGGAGTACCTACCAAGAGACCCAGTACTTC
CDR3aa: CASSLRSGSTYQETQYF

j_gene: TRBJ2-1
v_gene: TRBV7-9
abundance: .
d_gene: .
CDR3nt: TGTGCCAGCAGCTTAGCAAAGGATAGATCTTTTTTTTTGTATGAGCAGTTCTTC
CDR3aa: CASSLAKDRSFFLYEQFF

j_gene: TRBJ2-5
v_gene: TRBV29-1
abundance: few
d_gene: TRBD2
CDR3nt: TGCAGCGTAGGAAGCGGGGCCCCCGGAGAGACCCAGTACTTC
CDR3aa: CSVGSGAPGETQYF

j_gene: TRBJ1-2
v_gene: TRBV27
abundance: few
d_gene: TRBD1
CDR3nt: TGTGCCAGCAGTTTATCGCCGGACAGGGGAAACTATGGCTACACCTTC
CDR3aa: CASSLSPDRGNYGYTF

j_gene: TRBJ2-5
v_gene: TRBV12-3/TRBV12-4
abundance: few
d_gene: .
CDR3nt: TGTGCCAGCAGTTACGGGGCCTTAGAGACCCAGTACTTC
CDR3aa: CASSYGALETQYF

j_gene: TRBJ2-2
v_gene: TRBV2
abundance: .
d_gene: .
CDR3nt: TGTGCCAGCACCAGAGAGGGGGTGGCCGGGGAGCTGTTTTTT
CDR3aa: CASTREGVAGELFF

j_gene: TRBJ1-2
v_gene: TRBV20-1
abundance: .
d_gene: .
CDR3nt: TGCAGTACTAGAGATCCTAGGGCAGTGGATGGCTACACCTTC
CDR3aa: CSTRDPRAVDGYTF

j_gene: TRBJ1-5
v_gene: TRBV20-1
abundance: .
d_gene: TRBD1
CDR3nt: TGCAGTGCTAGAGGACAGGGGGATCAGCCCCAGCATTTT
CDR3aa: CSARGQGDQPQHF

j_gene: TRBJ2-1
v_gene: TRBV5-6
abundance: once
d_gene: TRBD1
CDR3nt: TGTGCCAGCAGCTTGCTGAACAGAGGGGGCACTGAGCAGTTCTTC
CDR3aa: CASSLLNRGGTEQFF

j_gene: TRBJ2-4
v_gene: TRBV7-9
abundance: .
d_gene: TRBD1
CDR3nt: TGTGCCAGCAGCGACAGGGGTTACATTCAGTACTTC
CDR3aa: CASSDRGYIQYF

j_gene: TRBJ2-1
v_gene: TRBV5-6
abundance: .
d_gene: .
CDR3nt: TGTGCCAGCAGCTATCCCTACGGGTTAGGGCCTAGCTCCTACAATGAGCAGTTCTTC
CDR3aa: CASSYPYGLGPSSYNEQFF

j_gene: TRBJ2-1
v_gene: TRBV7-8
abundance: few
d_gene: TRBD2
CDR3nt: TGTGCCAGCAGCCCAAACCGAGCGGGAGCCTCCTACAATGAGCAGTTCTTC
CDR3aa: CASSPNRAGASYNEQFF

j_gene: TRBJ2-1
v_gene: TRBV7-8
abundance: few
d_gene: .
CDR3nt: TGTGCCAGCAGCTTCCACAATGAGCAGTTCTTC
CDR3aa: CASSFHNEQFF

j_gene: TRBJ2-7
v_gene: TRBV20-1
abundance: .
d_gene: .
CDR3nt: TGCAGTGCTAGCCCTAGCTCGACCTACGAGCAGTACTTC
CDR3aa: CSASPSSTYEQYF

j_gene: TRBJ2-7
v_gene: TRBV29-1
abundance: .
d_gene: TRBD1
CDR3nt: TGCAGGAAACGACAGGGGGCGCTTAACGGCGAGCAGTACTTC
CDR3aa: CRKRQGALNGEQYF

j_gene: TRBJ2-2
v_gene: TRBV11-2
abundance: .
d_gene: TRBD2
CDR3nt: TGTGCCAGCAGCCACTGGACTAGCGGTGATACCGGGGAGCTGTTTTTT
CDR3aa: CASSHWTSGDTGELFF

j_gene: TRBJ2-7
v_gene: TRBV20-1
abundance: once
d_gene: .
CDR3nt: TGCAGTGCGGAACCCGGGGGCGTCTTCCACGAGCAGTACTTC
CDR3aa: CSAEPGGVFHEQYF

j_gene: TRBJ2-1
v_gene: TRBV2
abundance: .
d_gene: .
CDR3nt: TGTGCCAGCAGTGAGGGGGAGGGGGCCTACAATGAGCAGTTCTTC
CDR3aa: CASSEGEGAYNEQFF

j_gene: TRBJ1-6
v_gene: TRBV6-6
abundance: .
d_gene: TRBD1
CDR3nt: TGTGCCAGCAGATCCGGACAGGGAGATTCACCCCTCCACTTT
CDR3aa: CASRSGQGDSPLHF

j_gene: TRBJ2-3
v_gene: TRBV7-2
abundance: .
d_gene: TRBD2
CDR3nt: TGTGCCAGCAGCCCTAGCGGGAGTGGTTCGTGGGCTACGCAGTATTTT
CDR3aa: CASSPSGSGSWATQYF

j_gene: TRBJ2-7
v_gene: TRBV6-2/TRBV6-3
abundance: .
d_gene: TRBD2
CDR3nt: TGTGCCGGCAGTCGGACCCTAGCGGAATACGAGCAGTACTTC
CDR3aa: CAGSRTLAEYEQYF

j_gene: TRBJ2-1
v_gene: TRBV9
abundance: .
d_gene: TRBD1
CDR3nt: TGTGCCAGCAGCACTGACCGGGACAGCTCCTACAATGAGCAGTTCTTC
CDR3aa: CASSTDRDSSYNEQFF

j_gene: TRBJ1-1
v_gene: TRBV6-5
abundance: few
d_gene: TRBD1
CDR3nt: TGTGCCAGCAGCCTAACCGGGACAGGGGGGGTCGCTTTCTTT
CDR3aa: CASSLTGTGGVAFF

j_gene: TRBJ1-1
v_gene: TRBV19
abundance: .
d_gene: .
CDR3nt: TGTGCCAGTAGTATATCAGGGGCTGCGAACACTGAAGCTTTCTTT
CDR3aa: CASSISGAANTEAFF

j_gene: TRBJ1-2
v_gene: TRBV12-3/TRBV12-4
abundance: .
d_gene: .
CDR3nt: TGTGCCAGCTCTTATCTCCTACAGGGCTTCGGCGGCTACACCTTC
CDR3aa: CASSYLLQGFGGYTF

j_gene: TRBJ1-2
v_gene: TRBV3-1
abundance: few
d_gene: .
CDR3nt: TGTGCCAGCAGCCAAGATACGGGCTATGGCTACACCTTC
CDR3aa: CASSQDTGYGYTF

j_gene: TRBJ2-3
v_gene: TRBV7-3
abundance: .
d_gene: .
CDR3nt: TGTGCCAGCAGCTCAGGAGCGGGTGGCGGAGCTAGCACAGATACGCAGTATTTT
CDR3aa: CASSSGAGGGASTDTQYF

j_gene: TRBJ2-7
v_gene: TRBV21-1
abundance: few
d_gene: .
CDR3nt: TGTGCCAGCAGCAAAGCTTCGAGTAGCGGGAGGGCAGTCTACGAGCAGTACTTC
CDR3aa: CASSKASSSGRAVYEQYF

j_gene: TRBJ2-7
v_gene: TRBV7-3
abundance: .
d_gene: TRBD1
CDR3nt: TGTGCCAGCAGCTTAACGGGGGACCCGGGACAGGGTGATTACGAGCAGTACTTC
CDR3aa: CASSLTGDPGQGDYEQYF

j_gene: TRBJ1-6
v_gene: TRBV7-9
abundance: .
d_gene: .
CDR3nt: TGTGCCAGCAGCTTAGCGGGGGTAAATTCACCCCTCCACTTT
CDR3aa: CASSLAGVNSPLHF